This T cell receptor beta chain originates from a study of CD8+CD57+ T cells in acquired aplastic anemia. Across the study: Recorded DNA amounts for sorted CD4+ and CD8+ cells had an average of about 3.5 ug. General study results and limits: The study found no significant CD8+ Simpson's diversity difference between patients and controls. Researchers report that fewer than 30 CD8+ CDR3 sequences appeared in both patients and controls.

Germline CDR1 and CDR2: LGHDT and YNNKEL (reference sequence). J was trimmed by 2 bases and V by 0 bases; bases with no gene match: 4. This CDR3 is 16 amino acids long. Genomic DNA acted as the template from which TCR beta VDJ combination and CDR3 sequence profiling were carried out. Using its own MiXCR run on the reads, TCRdb lists one record per CDR3 protein. The table has about 270,000 distinct CDR3 sequences, 45% to 65% seen once. This clonotype has a handful of counts. The antigen remains undetermined. The chain recombines TRBV3-1 with TRBJ2-5; 9 nucleotides match TRBD1. The receptor was isolated from a human donor with severe aplastic anemia or a healthy control (not recorded which). Sequenced material: sorted CD4+, CD8+, or CD8+CD57+ T cells (not recorded which) from PBMCs. The CDR3: CASSQDLGTGQETQYF. For the CDR3, the DNA is TGTGCCAGCAGCCAAGATCTAGGGACAGGGCAAGAGACCCAGTACTTC.